One and the same sample provided the 30 T cell receptor beta chains below, sequenced in a study of T cells in Graves' hyperthyroidism and ophthalmopathy. From RNA transcripts, TCR beta CDR3 regions were amplified. First-round RT-PCR with HTBI primers amplified the TCR CDR3 region. TCRdb used MiXCR to reprocess the multiplex PCR reads, holding one entry per CDR3 protein. This table has around 300,000 distinct CDR3 sequences, around 15% appearing once. Material: blood. The source is a woman in her 40s with Graves' hyperthyroidism.

The chain couples TRBV7-2 to TRBJ2-7; no reliable D call. V was clipped by 0 bases and J by 4 bases, with 16 bases between them. Germline loops: CDR1 SGHTA, CDR2 FQGNSA. CDR3 length: 16 residues. Here the CDR3 DNA reads TGTGCCAGCAGCTTAGCGTTCGGCCACACCGGGTACGAGCAGTACTTC. Protein sequence: CASSLAFGHTGYEQYF.

This clonotype was detected ten times or more. V and J are TRBV28 and TRBJ1-5, with 10 bases that match TRBD1. The germline V gene has CDR1 MDHEN and CDR2 SYDVKM. The CDR3 totals 16 residues. J was trimmed by 4 bases and V by 8 bases; bases with no gene match: 11. This CDR3 reads CASYKTGTGVNQPQHF. Written as DNA, the CDR3 is TGTGCCAGCTACAAAACCGGGACAGGGGTGAATCAGCCCCAGCATTTT.

In its sample, this clonotype was seen many times. The chain links TRBV28 to TRBJ1-5; D remains unclear. The CDR3 has 15 amino acids. Trimming removed 1 base at V and 5 bases at J, with 12 bases between. Germline CDR1 is MDHEN and CDR2 is SYDVKM. Here the CDR3 DNA reads TGTGCCAGCAGTTTATTGGATGGGAGTTATCAGCCCCAGCATTTT. It yields the protein CASSLLDGSYQPQHF.

The chain joins TRBV3-1 to TRBJ2-5; 10 bases are shared with TRBD2. Per germline, CDR1 LGHDT and CDR2 YNNKEL (reference sequence). Unmatched junction bases numbered 11, after V lost 2 bases and J lost 5 bases. The CDR3 length is 17 residues. The DNA of the CDR3 is TGTGCCAGCAGCCAACGCGTCCGACTAGCGGGTGGGGAGACCCAGTACTTC. Translating it yields CASSQRVRLAGGETQYF.

This clonotype occurred many times. The chain links TRBV11-2 to TRBJ1-5; TRBD1 is a possible D gene (5 bases). The V end was cut by 5 bases, the J end by 7 bases, with 18 bases between. The V gene's germline CDR1 is SGHAT and CDR2 FQNNGV. There are 15 residues in the CDR3. The CDR3 sequence is CASSPGASGGQPQHF. The CDR3 DNA sequence: TGTGCCAGCAGCCCCGGGGCATCAGGAGGCCAGCCCCAGCATTTT. The variable domain in full, with the rest retrieved from reference TRBV11-2 and TRBJ1-5, is EAGVAQSPRYKIIEKRQSVAFWCNPISGHATLYWYQQILGQGPKLLIQFQNNGVVDDSQLPKDRFSAERLKGVDSTLKIQPAKLEDSAVYLCASSPGASGGQPQHFGDGTRLSIL.

This clonotype has a count of ten or more. CDR3 sequence reads: CASSWTGSNQPQHF. Written as DNA, the CDR3 is TGTGCCAGCAGCTGGACAGGGAGCAATCAGCCCCAGCATTTT. V is TRBV7-9 and J is TRBJ1-5, with TRBD1 matching over 8 bases. Trimming at V came to 4 bases and at J to 1 base, leaving 0 bases not matched to a gene. CDR1 SEHNR and CDR2 FQNEAQ come from the germline V gene (reference sequence). The CDR3 is 14 residues long.

This clonotype was seen at least ten times. The gene calls are TRBV7-3 and TRBJ2-3, with 8 positions matching TRBD1. CDR3 length: 16 residues. Germline trimming cut 4 bases from V and 3 bases from J; bases unmatched to any gene: 9. CDR1 is SGHTA and CDR2 is FQGTGA in the germline V gene. CDR3 DNA sequence: TGTGCCAGCAGCTATCCGTACAGGGGGAGGACAGATACGCAGTATTTT. Protein sequence: CASSYPYRGRTDTQYF.

This clonotype was picked up a small number of times. This chain links TRBV12-3 or TRBV12-4 with TRBJ1-1; 9 bases line up with TRBD1. The junction had 5 bases not matched to a gene; V was cut back by 6 bases and J by 0 bases. The CDR3 has 15 amino acids. This CDR3 is CASREDRGLNTEAFF. The CDR3 coding sequence is TGTGCCAGCAGAGAGGACAGGGGATTGAACACTGAAGCTTTCTTT.

The genes are TRBV10-2 and TRBJ2-7, with 12 bases that match TRBD2. The CDR3 is 15 residues long. Unmatched junction bases numbered 5, after V lost 6 bases and J lost 2 bases. Germline CDR1 WSHSY, CDR2 SAAADI. DNA of the CDR3: TGCGCCAGCAGAGATCCTAGCGGGAGGGCCTACGAGCAGTACTTC. It codes for CASRDPSGRAYEQYF.

Many counts were recorded for this clonotype. In DNA form, the CDR3 reads TGTGCCAGCAGCCAAGGACTCAGGGCGGACGGAAGTCAGCCCCAGCATTTT. Translating gives CASSQGLRADGSQPQHF. The rearrangement links TRBV3-1 to TRBJ1-5; the D gene is possibly TRBD1 (5 bases). V lost 1 base and J 6 bases, leaving 19 bases between the germline ends. The length of the CDR3 is 17 residues. Germline V lookup: CDR1 LGHDT, CDR2 YNNKEL (reference sequence).

This clonotype came up many times. In DNA, the CDR3 is TGTGCCACCAGTGATTCGTCTCAATTTGGTCAAGAGACCCAGTACTTC. Amino acid sequence: CATSDSSQFGQETQYF. The chain employs TRBV24-1 and TRBJ2-5; D is undetermined. The length of the CDR3 is 16 residues. V was shortened by 2 bases and J by 2 bases, with 14 bases between the two germline ends. Germline CDR1 reads KGHDR; CDR2 reads SFDVKD.

The genes are TRBV6-2 or TRBV6-3 and TRBJ2-6, with no clear D. In germline, CDR1 is MNHEY, CDR2 SVGEGT. The CDR3 consists of 17 residues. The ends were cut back, 1 base at V and 1 base at J, with 11 bases in the middle. The DNA of the CDR3 is TGTGCCAGCAGTTACTTTAGACGGCTTTCTGGGGCCAACGTCCTGACTTTC. It translates to CASSYFRRLSGANVLTF.

Regarding this clonotype: One base away lies a much larger clone, so this may be a sequencing read error. The V call is TRBV5-6, the J call TRBJ1-6; unclear D gene. V was clipped by 6 bases and J by 0 bases, with 13 bases between them. The CDR3 extends over 16 amino acids. The germline V gene has CDR1 SGHDT and CDR2 YYEEEE. CDR3 sequence reads: CASNLHGSSYNSPLHF. DNA of the CDR3: TGTGCCAGCAACCTCCATGGAAGCTCCTATAATTCACCCCTCCACTTT.

This clonotype occurred a few times. The chain recombines TRBV5-5 with TRBJ2-4; 9 bases are a match to TRBD1. CDR1 and CDR2 from the germline V gene are SGHKS and YYEKEE (reference sequence). V shed 4 bases and J 5 bases; nucleotides not matched to a gene: 1. This CDR3 comprises 13 residues. CDR3 region: CASSRDRENIQYF. CDR3 coding DNA: TGTGCCAGCAGCCGGGACAGGGAAAACATTCAGTACTTC.

This clonotype was counted ten times or more. The genes are TRBV5-1 and TRBJ1-1, with unresolved D. The CDR3 totals 14 residues. Trimming left V 4 bases short and J 5 bases short, with 15 bases between. Germline V gene lookup returns CDR1 SGHRS and CDR2 YFSETQ. The CDR3 nucleotides read TGCGCCAGCAGCCAAGACACGGCTGGAACTGAAGCTTTCTTT. This gives the protein CASSQDTAGTEAFF.

Ten or more counts support this clonotype. The genes are TRBV19 and TRBJ1-5; D is uncertain. Germline CDR1 reads LNHDA; CDR2 reads SQIVND (reference sequence). The CDR3 is made up of 14 amino acids. With 10 bases removed from V and 2 bases from J, the gap between germline ends came to 15 bases. The CDR3 nucleotides are TGTGCCATTCGAGGACCTTTTGGCAATCAGCCCCAGCATTTT. It is translated as CAIRGPFGNQPQHF.

This clonotype was counted between two and nine times. V gene TRBV5-1 combines with J gene TRBJ2-2; 7 nucleotides agree with TRBD1. The CDR3 consists of 17 residues. With 4 bases clipped from V and 7 bases from J, the junction kept 16 bases outside the gene matches. Germline loops: CDR1 SGHRS, CDR2 YFSETQ. The CDR3 coding sequence is TGCGCCAGCAGCACAGCAACCGGGACAGATTGGTTCGGGGAGCTGTTTTTT. This gives the protein CASSTATGTDWFGELFF.

This clonotype was observed a few times. The rearrangement links TRBV5-4 to TRBJ2-1, with 11 bases identical to TRBD1. V shed 3 bases and J 12 bases; nucleotides not matched to a gene: 14. This CDR3 has 16 amino acids. In germline, CDR1 is SGHNT, CDR2 YYREEE (reference sequence). The CDR3 region has the DNA TGTGCCAGCAGCTACGGACAGGGGGCGGTAATTGCACCGCAGTTCTTC. Translating it yields CASSYGQGAVIAPQFF.

Many counts were recorded for this clonotype. This chain joins TRBV30 and TRBJ1-2; 7 bases map to TRBD1. This CDR3 has 13 residues. Trimming at V came to 1 base and at J to 5 bases, leaving 4 bases not matched to a gene. Germline V lookup: CDR1 GTSNPN, CDR2 SVGIG (reference sequence). The CDR3 coding sequence is TGTGCCTGGAGTGGACAGGGACGATATGGCTACACCTTC. It translates to CAWSGQGRYGYTF.

This clonotype appeared many times. This rearrangement joins TRBV28 to TRBJ2-5, with TRBD2 identical over 9 bases. The J segment lost 1 base and the V segment lost 5 bases, leaving 8 bases of the junction unmatched. The CDR3 is made up of 16 amino acids. CDR1 MDHEN and CDR2 SYDVKM come from the germline V gene. The CDR3 coding sequence is TGTGCCAGCAGTCTACAACTAGCGGGTCTCCAAGAGACCCAGTACTTC. Its translation: CASSLQLAGLQETQYF.

This clonotype was recorded many times. The chain joins TRBV5-1 to TRBJ1-1; tentative D call: TRBD1 (5 bases). The CDR3 contains 16 residues. The V and J ends lost 4 bases and 4 bases respectively, with 20 bases between them. Germline lookup yields CDR1 SGHRS and CDR2 YFSETQ. CDR3 amino acids: CASSPGGAARSTEAFF. The CDR3 nucleotides read TGCGCCAGCAGCCCTGGAGGGGCAGCTCGGAGCACTGAAGCTTTCTTT. The variable domain in full, completed from reference TRBV5-1 and TRBJ1-1, reads KAGVTQTPRYLIKTRGQQVTLSCSPISGHRSVSWYQQTPGQGLQFLFEYFSETQRNKGNFPGRFSGRQFSNSRSEMNVSTLELGDSALYLCASSPGGAARSTEAFFGQGTRLTVV.

Comments on this clonotype: One end of the junction does not line up with germline, which may come from a read error. The chain is built from TRBV7-2 and TRBJ2-5; D uncertain. CDR1 SGHTA and CDR2 FQGNSA come from the germline V gene. CDR3 size: 13 residues. CDR3 nucleotides: TGTGCCAGCAGTTTAGGCCCTGAGGTTACCCAGTACTTC. Amino acid sequence: CASSLGPEVTQYF.

There are many counts of this clonotype. This chain connects TRBV9 to TRBJ1-2; 9 bases align to TRBD1. The germline gives CDR1 SGDLS, CDR2 YYNGEE. The V segment lost 5 bases and the J segment 2 bases; nucleotides outside the gene matches: 7. The CDR3 runs to 15 residues. Here the CDR3 reads CASSTGGASNYGYTF. The CDR3 region has the DNA TGTGCCAGCAGTACAGGGGGCGCATCGAACTATGGCTACACCTTC.

At least ten counts were recorded for this clonotype. The chain links TRBV5-6 to TRBJ1-1; 7 positions agree with TRBD1. The CDR3 has 15 amino acids. Germline V gene data show CDR1 as SGHDT and CDR2 as YYEEEE. The V gene end was trimmed by 2 bases and the J gene end by 4 bases; junction bases not matched to a gene: 8. The CDR3 loop reads CASSLPTGWSTEAFF. The DNA for the CDR3 is TGTGCCAGCAGCTTACCGACAGGGTGGAGCACTGAAGCTTTCTTT.

This clonotype was observed a handful of times. This sequence joins TRBV6-1 and TRBJ2-2; a weak D match, TRBD1 (6 bases). CDR1 MNHNS and CDR2 SASEGT come from the germline V gene. The CDR3 loop spans 16 amino acids. The V gene lost 5 bases and the J gene lost 4 bases, with 17 bases spanning the gap. CDR3 loop: CASSQSTGRLTGELFF. In DNA form, the CDR3 reads TGTGCCAGCAGTCAATCGACAGGAAGACTCACCGGGGAGCTGTTTTTT.

Comments on this clonotype: Since a much larger clone is just one base distant, this may be a read error. The rearrangement links TRBV7-8 to TRBJ2-7, with 12 bases aligning to TRBD2. V shed 6 bases and J 9 bases; nucleotides not matched to a gene: 12. The CDR3 is 15 residues long. The germline gives CDR1 SGHVS, CDR2 FQNEAQ. The CDR3 protein is CASRFRLAGEGGQYF. The CDR3 nucleotides read TGTGCCAGCAGGTTCCGACTAGCGGGAGAAGGTGGGCAGTACTTC.

The sample holds many counts of this clonotype. The chain combines TRBV5-6 with TRBJ2-7; the match to TRBD2 covers 7 bases. With V trimmed by 4 bases and J by 5 bases, 12 bases remained unmatched. There are 15 residues in the CDR3. The germline gives CDR1 SGHDT, CDR2 YYEEEE. CDR3 DNA: TGTGCCAGCAGCCCTTTGAACTCCCGGGGGGACGAGCAGTACTTC. Its protein is CASSPLNSRGDEQYF.

This clonotype was picked up many times. The CDR3 spells CASSLARTEPQHF. DNA of the CDR3: TGTGCCAGCAGTTTAGCCCGGACTGAGCCCCAGCATTTT. This chain links TRBV12-3 or TRBV12-4 with TRBJ1-5; D not certain. The CDR3 spans 13 residues. V lost 0 bases to trimming and J lost 8 bases, with 8 bases between them.

In nucleotides, the CDR3 is TGTGCCAGCTCACGTCGGGGGGCGGGAGTTGGTTACGAGCAGTACTTC. Translated: CASSRRGAGVGYEQYF. The chain joins TRBV18 to TRBJ2-7; maybe TRBD2 (7 bases). Looked up from germline, CDR1 is KGHSH and CDR2 is LQKENI. The germline V and J ends were trimmed by 4 bases and 4 bases, with 20 bases remaining between them. The CDR3 length is 16 residues.

The rearrangement links TRBV25-1 to TRBJ2-2, with no clear D. The germline V gene has CDR1 MGHDK and CDR2 SYGVNS. V dropped 2 bases and J dropped 1 base, with 5 bases sitting between them. This CDR3 spans 14 amino acids. CDR3 sequence reads: CASSEPRNTGELFF. Here the CDR3 DNA reads TGTGCCAGCAGTGAACCGCGGAACACCGGGGAGCTGTTTTTT.